The 26 T cell receptor beta chains listed next were all sequenced from one sample in a study of regulatory T cells in long-lasting Graves disease. As for time point: newly diagnosed GD, antithyroid drugs for less than 3 months. Researchers made the TCR library from RNA that was extracted from PBMCs. Both iRepertoire HTBI primers and Arm-PCR of CDR3 regions were used to build the TCR beta libraries. TCRdb redid the calling of the multiplex PCR reads with MiXCR, one entry per CDR3 protein. The sample shows 420,000 or so distinct CDR3 sequences, about 15% of them seen only once. These data are also associated with another study on T cells in Graves' hyperthyroidism and ophthalmopathy.

The sample consisted of peripheral blood mononuclear cells (PBMCs), taken at new diagnosis, from a patient treated with antithyroid drugs. These receptors were collected from a woman aged 18-29 years with Graves disease.

J is TRBJ2-2 and V is TRBV2; D gene unclear. The V gene lost 2 bases and the J gene lost 7 bases, with 8 bases spanning the gap. CDR1 SNHLY and CDR2 FYNNEI come from the germline V gene. CDR3 length: 13 residues. Here the CDR3 reads CASSERGVGELFF. The CDR3 DNA is TGTGCCAGCAGTGAACGTGGGGTCGGGGAGCTGTTTTTT. The entire variable domain, with the rest obtained from reference TRBV2 and TRBJ2-2, is as follows: EPEVTQTPSHQVTQMGQEVILRCVPISNHLYFYWYRQILGQKVEFLVSFYNNEISEKSEIFDDQFSVERPDGSNFTLKIRSTKLEDSAMYFCASSERGVGELFFGEGSRLTVL.

This clonotype was detected ten times or more. The chain combines TRBV28 with TRBJ2-1, with D tentatively TRBD1 (6 bases). Per germline, CDR1 MDHEN and CDR2 SYDVKM. This CDR3 has 15 residues. V dropped 3 bases and J dropped 2 bases, with 11 bases sitting between them. CDR3 in DNA: TGTGCCAGCAGTTTCCGGGACAACCCCTACAATGAGCAGTTCTTC. It codes for CASSFRDNPYNEQFF.

There are many counts of this clonotype. The chain couples TRBV15 to TRBJ2-7; 10 bases match TRBD2. The CDR3 totals 18 residues. V lost 5 bases and J lost 2; bases outside the gene matches: 15. The V gene's germline CDR1 is LNHNV and CDR2 YYDKDF (reference sequence). CDR3 residues: CATSPPWGLAGVTYEQYF. The CDR3 DNA reads as TGTGCCACCAGCCCACCCTGGGGTCTAGCGGGGGTCACCTACGAGCAGTACTTC.

Points on this clonotype: Likely a read error: the CDR3 ends without its conserved phenylalanine or tryptophan. The DNA is left out, because the CDR3 cannot be placed on it with certainty; the CDR3 is given as TCRdb lists it. The chain carries TRBV18 and TRBJ2-5. CDR1 and CDR2 (germline): KGHSH, LQKENI. 13 amino acids form the CDR3, both terminal residues included. This CDR3 is CASSPNYQETEYL.

This clonotype was picked up one time. This chain connects TRBV19 to TRBJ1-2; 11 bases are shared with TRBD1. The germline V gene encodes CDR1 LNHDA and CDR2 SQIVND (reference sequence). The CDR3 extends over 14 amino acids. Trimming at V came to 0 bases and at J to 7 bases, leaving 1 base not matched to a gene. CDR3 residues: CASSIEDRGLGYTF. DNA for the CDR3: TGTGCCAGTAGTATAGAGGACAGGGGGCTTGGCTACACCTTC.

This clonotype has at least ten counts. This rearrangement joins TRBV2 to TRBJ2-1; TRBD2 aligns across 8 bases. This CDR3 spans 11 amino acids. Trimming cost V 5 bases and J 13 bases; bases outside gene matches: 4. The germline CDR1 and CDR2 sequences are SNHLY and FYNNEI. The CDR3 reads CASSTGGVQFF. The CDR3 bases are TGTGCCAGCAGTACGGGGGGGGTCCAGTTCTTC. The full variable domain, rest sourced from reference TRBV2 and TRBJ2-1, is EPEVTQTPSHQVTQMGQEVILRCVPISNHLYFYWYRQILGQKVEFLVSFYNNEISEKSEIFDDQFSVERPDGSNFTLKIRSTKLEDSAMYFCASSTGGVQFFGPGTRLTVL.

A note on this clonotype: Since no conserved phenylalanine or tryptophan closes the CDR3, a read error is the likely cause. V gene TRBV20-1 combines with J gene TRBJ1-1; possibly TRBD1 for D (5 bases). The V end lost 0 bases, the J end lost 10 bases, and 15 bases lay between the germline ends. The CDR3 has 13 amino acids. In germline, CDR1 is DFQATT, CDR2 SNEGSKA (reference sequence). The CDR3 DNA reads TGCAGTGCTAGAGAGGCAGAGGGGTTGATAGCTTTCCTT. It is translated as CSAREAEGLIAFL.

This clonotype was observed at least ten times. The chain carries TRBV2 and TRBJ2-2; D is possibly TRBD1 (5 bases). Per germline, CDR1 SNHLY and CDR2 FYNNEI. The CDR3 is 13 residues long. Trimming left V 3 bases short and J 5 bases short, with 7 bases between. The CDR3 bases are TGTGCCAGCAGTGATCAGGGTACCGGGGAGCTGTTTTTT. It is translated as CASSDQGTGELFF.

Ten or more counts support this clonotype. The gene calls are TRBV12-3 or TRBV12-4 and TRBJ2-2; D is undetermined. Trimming took off 3 bases at V and 1 base at J, with 6 bases between the two ends. The length of the CDR3 is 14 residues. CDR3: CASSFGWNTGELFF. The CDR3 nucleotides are TGTGCCAGCAGTTTCGGGTGGAACACCGGGGAGCTGTTTTTT.

This clonotype was recorded a few times. V gene TRBV15 combines with J gene TRBJ2-3, with 8 nucleotides matching TRBD1. V lost 4 bases to trimming and J lost 2 bases; unmatched junction nucleotides: 5. The length of the CDR3 is 15 residues. The germline V gene has CDR1 LNHNV and CDR2 YYDKDF (reference sequence). The CDR3 is CATSKSGQDTDTQYF. The CDR3 DNA follows: TGTGCCACCAGCAAGTCGGGACAGGACACAGATACGCAGTATTTT.

This clonotype was seen many times. The junction and the germline gene differ at one end; a read error may be behind it. The chain links TRBV12-3 or TRBV12-4 to TRBJ2-7, with a tentative D call TRBD2 (6 bases). CDR3 length: 13 amino acids. The DNA of the CDR3 is TGTGCCAGCAGCTTAGCGGATCCCTACGAGCAGTACTTC. This sequence encodes CASSLADPYEQYF.

This clonotype was seen a few times. V is TRBV5-4 and J is TRBJ2-3; TRBD2 is a possible D gene (6 bases). The J call is uncertain, as TRBJ2-7 better fits the DNA end. CDR1 and CDR2 (germline): SGHNT, YYREEE (reference sequence). The length of the CDR3 is 16 residues. The CDR3 reads CASSLSVRGGSYEQYF. The DNA of the CDR3 is TGTGCCAGCAGCTTGAGTGTCCGGGGAGGTTCCTACGAGCAGTACTTC.

There are many counts of this clonotype. This chain joins TRBV2 and TRBJ2-7; 7 positions match TRBD2. V was clipped by 1 base and J by 0 bases; unmatched bases: 3. Looked up from germline, CDR1 is SNHLY and CDR2 is FYNNEI. The CDR3 length is 15 residues. Written as DNA, the CDR3 is TGTGCCAGCAGTGAAGGGCTAGCGGACTCCTACGAGCAGTACTTC. Translation gives CASSEGLADSYEQYF.

This chain uses TRBV28 with TRBJ2-1, with unresolved D. The CDR3 is made up of 14 amino acids. Trimming removed 1 base at V and 8 bases at J, with 12 bases between. Per germline, CDR1 MDHEN and CDR2 SYDVKM. This chain's CDR3 is CASSLSQTQDEQFF. CDR3 DNA sequence: TGTGCCAGCAGTTTATCCCAGACGCAAGATGAGCAGTTCTTC. The full variable domain, completed using reference TRBV28 and TRBJ2-1, is DVKVTQSSRYLVKRTGEKVFLECVQDMDHENMFWYRQDPGLGLRLIYFSYDVKMKEKGDIPEGYSVSREKKERFSLILESASTNQTSMYLCASSLSQTQDEQFFGPGTRLTVL.

This sequence joins TRBV19 and TRBJ1-5; no reliable D call. The germline V and J ends were trimmed by 4 bases and 3 bases, with 4 bases remaining between them. The CDR3 covers 12 residues. Germline V lookup: CDR1 LNHDA, CDR2 SQIVND (reference sequence). CDR3 protein: CASSTVNQPQHF. In nucleotides, the CDR3 is TGTGCCAGTAGTACCGTCAATCAGCCCCAGCATTTT.

This clonotype was detected ten times or more. The chain has TRBV28 and TRBJ2-7; 10 nucleotides line up with TRBD1. V lost 6 bases to trimming and J lost 4 bases; unmatched junction nucleotides: 12. The germline V gene encodes CDR1 MDHEN and CDR2 SYDVKM. This CDR3 region has 16 residues. The CDR3 spells CASRGSGTGAMYEQYF. CDR3 nucleotide sequence: TGTGCCAGCAGGGGATCCGGGACAGGGGCGATGTACGAGCAGTACTTC.

This clonotype was recorded only once. A much larger clone lies a single base off, so this may be a read error. V gene TRBV11-3 combines with J gene TRBJ2-1, with D possibly matching TRBD2 (5 bases). The CDR3 is made up of 16 amino acids. Germline values: CDR1 SGHNT, CDR2 YENEEA. CDR3 bases: TGTGCCAGCAGCCCCCTAGTCGGACTGGTCTACAATCAGCAGTTCTTC. This codes for CASSPLVGLVYNQQFF.

This clonotype has more than one count but fewer than ten. The chain uses TRBV7-9 and TRBJ2-6, with a possible D match to TRBD1 (5 bases). The CDR3 length is 16 residues. With 5 bases removed from V and 4 bases from J, the gap between germline ends came to 15 bases. CDR1 and CDR2 (germline): SEHNR, FQNEAQ (reference sequence). The chain's CDR3 is CASSRTGAGGANVLTF. DNA for the CDR3: TGTGCCAGCAGCAGAACAGGAGCCGGCGGGGCCAACGTCCTGACTTTC.

This clonotype was seen at least ten times. V usage is TRBV24-1 and J usage is TRBJ2-5, with TRBD2 as a possible D gene (5 bases). The CDR3 runs 14 residues. CDR1 is KGHDR, CDR2 SFDVKD, per germline. Trimming removed 3 bases at V and 4 bases at J, with 11 bases between. CDR3 residues: CATSDPRTVETQYF. CDR3 DNA: TGTGCCACCAGTGATCCAAGGACTGTAGAGACCCAGTACTTC.

This clonotype was recorded at least ten times. This chain connects TRBV7-3 to TRBJ2-3, with no clear D. Looked up from germline, CDR1 is SGHTA and CDR2 is FQGTGA. Trimming took off 0 bases at V and 2 bases at J, with 9 bases between the two ends. The CDR3 spans 15 residues. The CDR3 spells CASSLTGTYTDTQYF. DNA for the CDR3: TGTGCCAGCAGCTTAACAGGCACATACACAGATACGCAGTATTTT. The full variable domain, completed using reference TRBV7-3 and TRBJ2-3, is GAGVSQTPSNKVTEKGKYVELRCDPISGHTALYWYRQSLGQGPEFLIYFQGTGAADDSGLPNDRFFAVRPEGSVSTLKIQRTERGDSAVYLCASSLTGTYTDTQYFGPGTRLTVL.

This clonotype was seen repeatedly, ten times or more. V is TRBV3-1 and J is TRBJ2-3; D is unresolved. The germline V gene encodes CDR1 LGHDT and CDR2 YNNKEL (reference sequence). V was trimmed by 4 bases and J by 2 bases, leaving 13 bases between them. The CDR3 runs 15 residues. The CDR3 DNA sequence: TGTGCCAGCAGCCCCAAGGCTCCCCACACAGATACGCAGTATTTT. Protein product: CASSPKAPHTDTQYF.

This clonotype was seen a few times. The chain has TRBV3-1 and TRBJ1-3; no definite D call. The V end lost 4 bases, the J end lost 7 bases, and 17 bases lay between the germline ends. This CDR3 has 15 amino acids. The V gene's germline CDR1 is LGHDT and CDR2 YNNKEL (reference sequence). The CDR3 sequence: CASSPVMRASNTIYF. The DNA for the CDR3 is TGTGCCAGCAGCCCCGTAATGAGAGCAAGCAACACCATATATTTT.

On this clonotype: This may arise from a read error, as a much more abundant clone is one base away. The chain combines TRBV6-1 with TRBJ2-7, with TRBD1 identical over 7 bases. In germline, CDR1 is MNHNS, CDR2 SASEGT. V shed 9 bases, J shed 1 base, and the junction held 12 bases outside the gene matches. This CDR3 contains 15 residues. The CDR3 region has the DNA TGTGCCAGTTGTACGGGACAGCCCACTTCCTACGAGCAGTACTTC. It specifies CASCTGQPTSYEQYF.

CDR3 nucleotide sequence: TGCAGCGTTGTACCTCGAGGCAGCGGGGATTACAATGAGCAGTTCTTC. Translated: CSVVPRGSGDYNEQFF. This rearrangement joins TRBV29-1 to TRBJ2-1, with 7 positions matching TRBD2. Trimming removed 4 bases from V and 4 bases from J; junction bases left unmatched: 13. This CDR3 contains 16 residues. The germline CDR1 and CDR2 sequences are SQVTM and ANQGSEA.

The chain joins TRBV29-1 to TRBJ1-2, with 9 bases matching TRBD1. This CDR3 contains 12 residues. Losses at the gene ends were 5 bases for V and 7 bases for J; bases not matched to a gene: 5. CDR1 is SQVTM and CDR2 is ANQGSEA in the germline V gene. The CDR3 DNA follows: TGCAGCGTTTTACAGGGGGCTGGTGGCTACACCTTC. This codes for CSVLQGAGGYTF.

The chain carries TRBV7-8 and TRBJ2-5; 11 bases are a match to TRBD1. The CDR3 loop spans 17 amino acids. Trimming cost V 5 bases and J 2 bases; bases outside gene matches: 10. CDR1 and CDR2 from the germline V gene are SGHVS and FQNEAQ. This CDR3 is CASSRVDRGQSQETQYF. Written as DNA, the CDR3 is TGTGCCAGCAGCCGAGTGGACAGGGGGCAGAGTCAAGAGACCCAGTACTTC.